Listed below are T cell receptor beta chains from one sample, sequenced in a study of identical twins. TCRdb passed the 5' RACE reads through MiXCR, listing each CDR3 protein once. Of roughly 690,000 distinct CDR3 sequences detected, over 5% appear once; the ten largest clones hold roughly 1.8%. Sequencing used naive T cells sorted from blood. The origin of the receptors is a young man in good health. CDR3s include the opening cysteine and the closing phenylalanine or tryptophan.

j_call: TRBJ2-1; v_call: TRBV3-1; cdr3_aa: CASSPQTGVYNEQFF
j_call: TRBJ1-4; v_call: TRBV7-6; cdr3_aa: CASSLGPPSEKLFF
j_call: TRBJ2-1; v_call: TRBV7-9; cdr3_aa: CASSLVSGREQFF
j_call: TRBJ1-4; v_call: TRBV10-1; cdr3_aa: CASSDSRTTNEKLFF
j_call: TRBJ2-5; v_call: TRBV5-1; cdr3_aa: CASKQQETQYF
j_call: TRBJ2-1; v_call: TRBV2; cdr3_aa: CASSEAWLAGANEQFF
j_call: TRBJ2-5; v_call: TRBV10-3; cdr3_aa: CAIRGTDQIPETQYF
j_call: TRBJ2-2; v_call: TRBV12-3/TRBV12-4; cdr3_aa: CASSSLASVTGELFF
j_call: TRBJ1-4; v_call: TRBV18; cdr3_aa: CASSPGQPLPNEKLFF
j_call: TRBJ2-3; v_call: TRBV7-9; cdr3_aa: CASSLVLAEDTDTQYF
j_call: TRBJ2-3; v_call: TRBV2; cdr3_aa: CASSDAGLNTDTQYF
j_call: TRBJ2-7; v_call: TRBV10-3; cdr3_aa: CAISTRQGASYEQYF
j_call: TRBJ1-4; v_call: TRBV12-5; cdr3_aa: CASGFGDRDYEKLFF
j_call: TRBJ2-7; v_call: TRBV6-2/TRBV6-3; cdr3_aa: CASSFRFYEQYF
j_call: TRBJ2-3; v_call: TRBV10-3; cdr3_aa: CAISGTQGGREDTQYF
j_call: TRBJ1-1; v_call: TRBV6-1; cdr3_aa: CASTDGAYTEAFF
j_call: TRBJ2-5; v_call: TRBV28; cdr3_aa: CASTRTRQETQYF
j_call: TRBJ1-1; v_call: TRBV12-3/TRBV12-4; cdr3_aa: CASILTGIRLGAFF
j_call: TRBJ1-2; v_call: TRBV7-9; cdr3_aa: CASSPGGAANYGYTF
j_call: TRBJ2-7; v_call: TRBV12-3/TRBV12-4; cdr3_aa: CASGFRAGHEQYF
j_call: TRBJ2-7; v_call: TRBV3-1; cdr3_aa: CASSPAWGAHEQYF
j_call: TRBJ1-2; v_call: TRBV12-3/TRBV12-4; cdr3_aa: CASRGDITGYTF
j_call: TRBJ2-7; v_call: TRBV27; cdr3_aa: CANPQGPYEQYF
j_call: TRBJ2-1; v_call: TRBV29-1; cdr3_aa: CTAGTHGNEQFF
j_call: TRBJ1-1; v_call: TRBV5-1; cdr3_aa: CASRDTGGSTEAFF
j_call: TRBJ2-4; v_call: TRBV12-3/TRBV12-4; cdr3_aa: CASSPNLGGNIQYF
j_call: TRBJ2-2; v_call: TRBV20-1; cdr3_aa: CSARVGTTTAGELFF
j_call: TRBJ2-2; v_call: TRBV30; cdr3_aa: CAWRSDGTPITGELFF
j_call: TRBJ2-2; v_call: TRBV10-1; cdr3_aa: CASSEKPWGTGELFF
j_call: TRBJ2-1; v_call: TRBV27; cdr3_aa: CASTVGTGTYNEQFF
j_call: TRBJ2-2; v_call: TRBV15; cdr3_aa: CATSRDRAGNSGELFF
j_call: TRBJ1-4; v_call: TRBV4-3; cdr3_aa: CASSRAADSEKLFF
j_call: TRBJ2-3; v_call: TRBV15; cdr3_aa: CATSSSGVITEDTDTQYF
j_call: TRBJ2-7; v_call: TRBV7-3; cdr3_aa: CASSLTAGDGDYEQYF
j_call: TRBJ2-7; v_call: TRBV18; cdr3_aa: CASSPQTPNPTYEQYF
j_call: TRBJ1-1; v_call: TRBV5-6; cdr3_aa: CASSPGGRGISEAFF
j_call: TRBJ2-4; v_call: TRBV20-1; cdr3_aa: CSGQGVGGKNIQYF
j_call: TRBJ1-1; v_call: TRBV5-1; cdr3_aa: CASSVTHRGGRDTEAFF
j_call: TRBJ2-5; v_call: TRBV10-3; cdr3_aa: CAIRMGAQETQYF
j_call: TRBJ2-1; v_call: TRBV15; cdr3_aa: CATSRASSAGNEQFF
j_call: TRBJ2-1; v_call: TRBV9; cdr3_aa: CASSVDRASYNEQFF
j_call: TRBJ2-1; v_call: TRBV27; cdr3_aa: CASSPGTGVLYNEQFF
j_call: TRBJ2-1; v_call: TRBV12-3/TRBV12-4; cdr3_aa: CASSFTQREQFF
j_call: TRBJ2-3; v_call: TRBV28; cdr3_aa: CASSLTGRLGTDTQYF
j_call: TRBJ2-4; v_call: TRBV20-1; cdr3_aa: CSARDREVVQYF
j_call: TRBJ1-2; v_call: TRBV4-2; cdr3_aa: CASSQDRSGMSGYTF
j_call: TRBJ1-1; v_call: TRBV6-2/TRBV6-3; cdr3_aa: CASSYWVTEAFF
j_call: TRBJ2-7; v_call: TRBV7-3; cdr3_aa: CASSLIGEAYEQYF
j_call: TRBJ2-2; v_call: TRBV12-3/TRBV12-4; cdr3_aa: CASSFSRGGSGIPPGELFF
j_call: TRBJ1-5; v_call: TRBV24-1; cdr3_aa: CATSYLRSNQPQHF
j_call: TRBJ2-2; v_call: TRBV19; cdr3_aa: CASKVSGAGELFF
j_call: TRBJ2-1; v_call: TRBV24-1; cdr3_aa: CATSDPTSGRASEQFF
j_call: TRBJ2-1; v_call: TRBV12-3/TRBV12-4; cdr3_aa: CASSLGLAGVNYNEQFF
j_call: TRBJ2-7; v_call: TRBV4-2; cdr3_aa: CASSEADPYEQYF
j_call: TRBJ2-2; v_call: TRBV6-2/TRBV6-3; cdr3_aa: CASSPTSAPVAGELFF
j_call: TRBJ2-7; v_call: TRBV7-9; cdr3_aa: CASIPRRAGSSYEQYF
j_call: TRBJ2-1; v_call: TRBV10-3; cdr3_aa: CATLSVNEQFF
j_call: TRBJ2-3; v_call: TRBV7-2; cdr3_aa: CASTEGFRGWATDTQYF
j_call: TRBJ2-7; v_call: TRBV20-1; cdr3_aa: CSARDTRGAYEQYF
j_call: TRBJ1-2; v_call: TRBV12-3/TRBV12-4; cdr3_aa: CASSLSGPYGYTF